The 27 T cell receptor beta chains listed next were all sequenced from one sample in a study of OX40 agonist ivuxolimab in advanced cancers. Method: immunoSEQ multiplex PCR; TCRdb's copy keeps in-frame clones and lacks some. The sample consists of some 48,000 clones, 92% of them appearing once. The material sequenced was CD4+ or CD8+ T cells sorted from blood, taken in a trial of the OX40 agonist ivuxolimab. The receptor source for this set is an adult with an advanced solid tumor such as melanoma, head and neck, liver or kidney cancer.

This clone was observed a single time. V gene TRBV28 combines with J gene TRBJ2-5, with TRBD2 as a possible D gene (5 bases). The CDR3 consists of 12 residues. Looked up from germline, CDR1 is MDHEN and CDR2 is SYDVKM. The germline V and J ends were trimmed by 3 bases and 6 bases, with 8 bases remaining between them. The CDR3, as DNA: TGTGCCAGCAGTTTGTCGGGAAAGACCCAGTACTTC. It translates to CASSLSGKTQYF. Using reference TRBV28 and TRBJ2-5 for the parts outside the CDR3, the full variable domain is DVKVTQSSRYLVKRTGEKVFLECVQDMDHENMFWYRQDPGLGLRLIYFSYDVKMKEKGDIPEGYSVSREKKERFSLILESASTNQTSMYLCASSLSGKTQYFGPGTRLLVL.

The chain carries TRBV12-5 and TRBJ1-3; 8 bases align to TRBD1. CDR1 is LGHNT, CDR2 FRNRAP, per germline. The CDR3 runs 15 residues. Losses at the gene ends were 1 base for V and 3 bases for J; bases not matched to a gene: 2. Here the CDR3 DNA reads TGTGCTAGTGGTTTGGATACAGGGGGTGGAAACACCATATATTTT. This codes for CASGLDTGGGNTIYF.

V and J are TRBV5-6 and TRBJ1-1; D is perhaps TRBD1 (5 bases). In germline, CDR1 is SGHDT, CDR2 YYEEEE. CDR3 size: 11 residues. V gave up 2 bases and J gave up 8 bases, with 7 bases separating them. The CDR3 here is CASSFRTEAFF. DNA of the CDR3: TGTGCCAGCAGCTTTCGGACAGAAGCTTTCTTT.

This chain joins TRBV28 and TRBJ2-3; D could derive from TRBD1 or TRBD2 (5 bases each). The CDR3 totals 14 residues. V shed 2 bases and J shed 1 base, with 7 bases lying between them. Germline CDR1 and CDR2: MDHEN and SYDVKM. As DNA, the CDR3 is TGTGCCAGCAGTTTAAGGGACGGCACAGATACGCAGTATTTT. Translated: CASSLRDGTDTQYF.

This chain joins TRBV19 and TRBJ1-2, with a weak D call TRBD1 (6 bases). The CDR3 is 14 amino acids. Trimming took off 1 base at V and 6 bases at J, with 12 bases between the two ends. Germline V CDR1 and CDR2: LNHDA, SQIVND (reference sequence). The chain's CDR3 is CASSIGPGANGYTF. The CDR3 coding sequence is TGTGCCAGTAGTATAGGGCCAGGGGCCAATGGCTACACCTTC.

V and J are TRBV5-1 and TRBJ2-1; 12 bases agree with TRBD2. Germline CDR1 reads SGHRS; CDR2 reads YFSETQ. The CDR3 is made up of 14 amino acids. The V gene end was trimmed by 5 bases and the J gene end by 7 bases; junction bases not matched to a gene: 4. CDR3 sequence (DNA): TGCGCCAGCAGGCTAGCGGGGGGGCCTAATGAGCAGTTCTTC. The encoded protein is CASRLAGGPNEQFF.

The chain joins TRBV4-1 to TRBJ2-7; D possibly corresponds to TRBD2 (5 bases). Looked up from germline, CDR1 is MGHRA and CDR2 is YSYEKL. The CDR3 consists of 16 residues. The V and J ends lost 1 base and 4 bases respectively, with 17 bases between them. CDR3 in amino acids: CASSQGLRPGGYEQYF. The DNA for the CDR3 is TGCGCCAGCAGCCAAGGTCTTAGACCCGGAGGATACGAGCAGTACTTC.

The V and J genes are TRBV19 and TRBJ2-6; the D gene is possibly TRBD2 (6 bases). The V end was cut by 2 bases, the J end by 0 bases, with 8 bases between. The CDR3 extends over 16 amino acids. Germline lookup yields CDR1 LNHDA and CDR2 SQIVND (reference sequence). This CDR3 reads CASSISGGSGANVLTF. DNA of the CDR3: TGTGCCAGTAGTATATCCGGGGGCTCTGGGGCCAACGTCCTGACTTTC.

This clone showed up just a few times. CDR3 coding DNA: TGTGCCTGGAGTCCGGACGGGAACTATGGCTACACCTTC. It encodes CAWSPDGNYGYTF. The chain has TRBV30 and TRBJ1-2; no clear D gene. This CDR3 comprises 13 residues. V lost 2 bases and J 2 bases, leaving 9 bases between the germline ends. Germline CDR1 GTSNPN, CDR2 SVGIG (reference sequence).

CDR3 DNA sequence: TGCGCCAGCAATCCAGGGGGGGGTTCGACCCTCCACTTT. Translating gives CASNPGGGSTLHF. V usage is TRBV10-2 and J usage is TRBJ1-6; 7 bases fit TRBD1. The CDR3 runs 13 residues. Germline lookup yields CDR1 WSHSY and CDR2 SAAADI. Unmatched junction bases numbered 11, after V lost 7 bases and J lost 14 bases.

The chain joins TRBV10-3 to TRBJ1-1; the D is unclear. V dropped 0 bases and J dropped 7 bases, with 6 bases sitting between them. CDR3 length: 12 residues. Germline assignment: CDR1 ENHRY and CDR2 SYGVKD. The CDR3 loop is CAISESVDEAFF. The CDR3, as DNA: TGTGCCATCAGTGAGTCGGTGGATGAAGCTTTCTTT.

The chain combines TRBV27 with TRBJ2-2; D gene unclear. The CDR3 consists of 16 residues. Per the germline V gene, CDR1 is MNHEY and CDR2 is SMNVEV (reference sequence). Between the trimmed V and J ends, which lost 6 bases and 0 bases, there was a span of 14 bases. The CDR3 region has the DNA TGTGCCAGCAGCCGTTTTGATGCAACGAACACCGGGGAGCTGTTTTTT. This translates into CASSRFDATNTGELFF.

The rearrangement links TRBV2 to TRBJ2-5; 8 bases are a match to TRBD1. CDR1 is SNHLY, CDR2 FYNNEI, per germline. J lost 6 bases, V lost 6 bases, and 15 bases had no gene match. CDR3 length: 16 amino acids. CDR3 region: CASRDTTEDRVKTQYF. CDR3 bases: TGTGCCAGCAGGGATACCACGGAGGACAGGGTGAAGACCCAGTACTTC.

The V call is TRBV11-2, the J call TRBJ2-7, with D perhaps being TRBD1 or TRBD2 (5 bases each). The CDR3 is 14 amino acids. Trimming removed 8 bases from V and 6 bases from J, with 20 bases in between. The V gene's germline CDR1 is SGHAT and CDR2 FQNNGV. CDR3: CASGYTGGPGEQYV. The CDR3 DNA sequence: TGTGCCAGCGGGTACACAGGCGGGCCGGGCGAGCAGTACGTC.

The CDR3 loop reads CASSSDSLGQQYV. CDR3 in DNA: TGTGCCAGCAGCTCCGACTCCCTAGGCCAGCAGTACGTC. The chain is built from TRBV5-6 and TRBJ2-7, with no clear D. The ends were cut back, 3 bases at V and 8 bases at J, with 15 bases in the middle. The CDR3 spans 13 residues. The germline V gene encodes CDR1 SGHDT and CDR2 YYEEEE.

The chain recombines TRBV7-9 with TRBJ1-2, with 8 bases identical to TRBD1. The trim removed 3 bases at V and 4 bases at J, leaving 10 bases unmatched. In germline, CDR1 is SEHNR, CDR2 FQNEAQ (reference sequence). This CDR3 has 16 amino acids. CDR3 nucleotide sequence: TGTGCCAGCAGCTTGCCGACAGGGGACCCTAGCTATGGCTACACCTTC. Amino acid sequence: CASSLPTGDPSYGYTF.

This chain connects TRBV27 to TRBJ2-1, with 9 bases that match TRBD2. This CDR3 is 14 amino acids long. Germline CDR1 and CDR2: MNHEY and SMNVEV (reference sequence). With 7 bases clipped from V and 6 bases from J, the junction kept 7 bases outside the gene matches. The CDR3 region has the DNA TGTGCCAGCACATGGGGCGGGGGGGGCAATGAGCAGTTCTTC. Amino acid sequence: CASTWGGGGNEQFF.

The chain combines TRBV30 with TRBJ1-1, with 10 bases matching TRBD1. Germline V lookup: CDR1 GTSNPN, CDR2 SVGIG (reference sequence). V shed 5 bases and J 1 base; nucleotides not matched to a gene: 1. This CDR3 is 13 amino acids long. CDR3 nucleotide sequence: TGTGCCTGGGGGACAGGGGCGAACACTGAAGCTTTCTTT. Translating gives CAWGTGANTEAFF.

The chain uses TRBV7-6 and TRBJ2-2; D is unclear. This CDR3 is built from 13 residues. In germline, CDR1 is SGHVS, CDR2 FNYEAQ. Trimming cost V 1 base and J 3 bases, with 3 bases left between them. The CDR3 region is CASSLGYTGELFF. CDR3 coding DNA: TGTGCCAGCAGCTTAGGGTACACCGGGGAGCTGTTTTTT. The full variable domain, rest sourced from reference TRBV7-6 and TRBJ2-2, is GAGVSQSPRYKVTKRGQDVALRCDPISGHVSLYWYRQALGQGPEFLTYFNYEAQQDKSGLPNDRFSAERPEGSISTLTIQRTEQRDSAMYRCASSLGYTGELFFGEGSRLTVL.

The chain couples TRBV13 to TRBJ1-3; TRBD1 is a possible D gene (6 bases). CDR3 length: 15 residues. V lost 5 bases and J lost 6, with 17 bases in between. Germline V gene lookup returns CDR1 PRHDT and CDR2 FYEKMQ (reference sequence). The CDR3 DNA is TGTGCCAGCAGCGCGCAGGGGACAACAAAAAACACCATATATTTT. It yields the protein CASSAQGTTKNTIYF.

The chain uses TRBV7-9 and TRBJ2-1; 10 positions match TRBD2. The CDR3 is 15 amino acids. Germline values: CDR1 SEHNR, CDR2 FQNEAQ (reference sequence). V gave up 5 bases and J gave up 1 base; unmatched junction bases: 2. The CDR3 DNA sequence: TGTGCCAGCAGCCGGACTAGCGGTTCCTACAATGAGCAGTTCTTC. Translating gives CASSRTSGSYNEQFF.

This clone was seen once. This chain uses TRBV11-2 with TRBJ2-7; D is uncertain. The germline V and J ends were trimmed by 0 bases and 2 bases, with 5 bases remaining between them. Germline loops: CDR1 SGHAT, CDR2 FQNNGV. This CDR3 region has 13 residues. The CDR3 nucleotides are TGTGCCAGCAGCTTAGAGGGAACCTACGAGCAGTACGTC. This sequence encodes CASSLEGTYEQYV.

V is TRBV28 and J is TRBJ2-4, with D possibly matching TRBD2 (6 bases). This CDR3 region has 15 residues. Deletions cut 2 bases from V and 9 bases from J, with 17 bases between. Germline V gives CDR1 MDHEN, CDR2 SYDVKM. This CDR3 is CASSLVGGGAGIQYF. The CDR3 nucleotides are TGTGCCAGCAGTTTAGTAGGTGGAGGGGCAGGCATTCAGTACTTC. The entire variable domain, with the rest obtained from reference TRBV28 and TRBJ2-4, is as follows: DVKVTQSSRYLVKRTGEKVFLECVQDMDHENMFWYRQDPGLGLRLIYFSYDVKMKEKGDIPEGYSVSREKKERFSLILESASTNQTSMYLCASSLVGGGAGIQYFGAGTRLSVL.

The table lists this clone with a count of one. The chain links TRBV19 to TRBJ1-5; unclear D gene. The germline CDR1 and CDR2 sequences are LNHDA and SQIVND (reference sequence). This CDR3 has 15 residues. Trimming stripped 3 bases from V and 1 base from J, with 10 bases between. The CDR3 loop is CASSISGASNQPQHF. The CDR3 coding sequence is TGTGCCAGTAGTATCTCGGGAGCGAGCAATCAGCCCCAGCATTTT.

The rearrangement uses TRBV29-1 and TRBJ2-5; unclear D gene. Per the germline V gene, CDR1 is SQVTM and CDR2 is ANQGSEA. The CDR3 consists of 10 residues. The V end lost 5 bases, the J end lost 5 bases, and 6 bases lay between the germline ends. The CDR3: CSVQSETQYF. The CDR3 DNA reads TGCAGCGTTCAAAGTGAGACCCAGTACTTC.

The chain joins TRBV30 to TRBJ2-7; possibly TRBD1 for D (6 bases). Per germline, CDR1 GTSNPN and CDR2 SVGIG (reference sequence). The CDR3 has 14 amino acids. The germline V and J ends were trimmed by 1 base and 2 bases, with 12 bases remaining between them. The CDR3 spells CAWSETGKTYEQYF. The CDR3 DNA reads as TGTGCCTGGAGTGAGACAGGAAAAACCTACGAGCAGTACTTC.

Written as DNA, the CDR3 is TGTGCCAGCAGGCCTGCTACTGGGGGTCGCACAGATACGCAGTATTTT. Translating it yields CASRPATGGRTDTQYF. The chain uses TRBV7-9 and TRBJ2-3; D tentatively fits TRBD1 or TRBD2 (5 bases each). From germline, CDR1 is SEHNR and CDR2 FQNEAQ (reference sequence). The CDR3 has 16 residues. The V end was cut by 6 bases, the J end by 1 base, with 17 bases between.